Sequencing of this TCR beta chain was carried out in a study of CD8 T cells in Susac syndrome. RNA amounts of about 0.5 to 1 ug underwent reverse transcription with random hexamers. TCRdb reprocessed the immunoSEQ multiplex PCR reads via MiXCR and lists one record per CDR3 protein. Of about 190,000 distinct CDR3 sequences listed, about 91% were seen once; the top ten hold approximately 0.086%. Blood CD8+ and CD4+ T cells underwent high-throughput TCR beta sequencing. Each Susac syndrome patient had definite or probable disease by recently defined criteria. From germline, CDR1 is MNHNS and CDR2 SASEGT. This CDR3 spans 16 amino acids. V was pared by 4 bases and J by 0 bases, with 12 bases between.

The sequenced sample consisted of CD4+ T cells from PBMCs. The chain recombines TRBV6-1 with TRBJ1-4, with a weak D call TRBD1 (6 bases). This TCR derives from a human donor with Susac syndrome. CDR3 sequence reads: CASSGTAPSTNEKLFF. As DNA, the CDR3 is TGTGCCAGCAGTGGGACAGCTCCATCAACTAATGAAAAACTGTTTTTT.